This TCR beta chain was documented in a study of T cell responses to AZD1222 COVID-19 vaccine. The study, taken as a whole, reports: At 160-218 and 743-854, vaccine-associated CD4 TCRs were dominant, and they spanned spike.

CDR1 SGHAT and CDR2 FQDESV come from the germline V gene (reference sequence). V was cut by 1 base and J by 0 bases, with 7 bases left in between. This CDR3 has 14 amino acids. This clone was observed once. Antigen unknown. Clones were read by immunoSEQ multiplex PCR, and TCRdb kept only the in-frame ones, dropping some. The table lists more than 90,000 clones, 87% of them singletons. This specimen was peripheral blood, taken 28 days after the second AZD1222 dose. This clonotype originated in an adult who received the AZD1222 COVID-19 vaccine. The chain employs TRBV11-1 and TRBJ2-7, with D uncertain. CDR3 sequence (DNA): TGTGCCAGCAGCTTAGATTGGAGCTCCTACGAGCAGTACTTC. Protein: CASSLDWSSYEQYF. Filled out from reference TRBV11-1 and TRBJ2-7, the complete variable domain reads EAEVAQSPRYKITEKSQAVAFWCDPISGHATLYWYRQILGQGPELLVQFQDESVVDDSQLPKDRFSAERLKGVDSTLKIQPAELGDSAMYLCASSLDWSSYEQYFGPGTRLTVT.